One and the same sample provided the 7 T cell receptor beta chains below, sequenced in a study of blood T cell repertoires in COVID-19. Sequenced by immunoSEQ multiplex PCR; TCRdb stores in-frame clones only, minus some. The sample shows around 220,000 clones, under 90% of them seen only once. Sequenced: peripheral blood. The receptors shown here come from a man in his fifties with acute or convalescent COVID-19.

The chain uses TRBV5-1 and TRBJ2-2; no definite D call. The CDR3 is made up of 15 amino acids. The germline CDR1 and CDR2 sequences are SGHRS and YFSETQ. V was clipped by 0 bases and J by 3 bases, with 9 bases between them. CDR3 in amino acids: CASSLVLSDTGELFF. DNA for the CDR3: TGCGCCAGCAGCTTGGTGCTCTCGGACACCGGGGAGCTGTTTTTT.

CDR3: CASSSALQGGTEAFF. The CDR3 bases are TGTGCCAGCTCATCGGCCCTGCAGGGAGGGACTGAAGCTTTCTTT. V gene TRBV18 combines with J gene TRBJ1-1; possibly TRBD1 for D (5 bases). This CDR3 has 15 amino acids. V lost 5 bases and J 5 bases, leaving 18 bases between the germline ends. CDR1 is KGHSH, CDR2 LQKENI, per germline.

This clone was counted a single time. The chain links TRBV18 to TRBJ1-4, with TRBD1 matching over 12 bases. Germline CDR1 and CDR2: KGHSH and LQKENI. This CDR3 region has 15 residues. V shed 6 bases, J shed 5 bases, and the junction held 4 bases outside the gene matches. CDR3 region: CASSPGTGGNEKLFF. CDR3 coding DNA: TGTGCCAGCTCCCCCGGGACAGGGGGCAATGAAAAACTGTTTTTT.

CDR3 residues: CASSDRGPSNQPQHF. The CDR3 nucleotides are TGTGCCAGCAGTGATAGGGGGCCCAGCAATCAGCCCCAGCATTTT. The chain recombines TRBV27 with TRBJ1-5; 7 nucleotides agree with TRBD1. The CDR3 length is 15 residues. The germline V gene has CDR1 MNHEY and CDR2 SMNVEV (reference sequence). Unmatched junction bases numbered 5, after V lost 5 bases and J lost 1 base.

CDR3 nucleotide sequence: TGCAGCGTTGAACCGGGACAGGGAAGGGTGGGGAACACTGAAGCTTTCTTT. This codes for CSVEPGQGRVGNTEAFF. The rearrangement links TRBV29-1 to TRBJ1-1; 9 positions match TRBD1. CDR1 and CDR2 from the germline V gene are SQVTM and ANQGSEA. V shed 2 bases, J shed 1 base, and the junction held 11 bases outside the gene matches. The CDR3 is 17 amino acids.

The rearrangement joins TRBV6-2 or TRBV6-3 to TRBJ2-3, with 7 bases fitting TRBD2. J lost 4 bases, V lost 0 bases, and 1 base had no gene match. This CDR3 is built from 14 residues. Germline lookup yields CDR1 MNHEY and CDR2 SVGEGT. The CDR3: CASSYSLAADTQYF. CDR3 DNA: TGTGCCAGCAGTTACTCCCTAGCGGCAGATACGCAGTATTTT.

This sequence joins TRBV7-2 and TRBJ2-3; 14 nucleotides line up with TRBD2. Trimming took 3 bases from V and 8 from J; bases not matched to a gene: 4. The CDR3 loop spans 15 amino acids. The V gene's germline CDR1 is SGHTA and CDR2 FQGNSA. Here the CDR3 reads CASSLTSGGAVTQYF. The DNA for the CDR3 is TGTGCCAGCAGCTTGACTAGCGGGGGGGCTGTTACGCAGTATTTT.